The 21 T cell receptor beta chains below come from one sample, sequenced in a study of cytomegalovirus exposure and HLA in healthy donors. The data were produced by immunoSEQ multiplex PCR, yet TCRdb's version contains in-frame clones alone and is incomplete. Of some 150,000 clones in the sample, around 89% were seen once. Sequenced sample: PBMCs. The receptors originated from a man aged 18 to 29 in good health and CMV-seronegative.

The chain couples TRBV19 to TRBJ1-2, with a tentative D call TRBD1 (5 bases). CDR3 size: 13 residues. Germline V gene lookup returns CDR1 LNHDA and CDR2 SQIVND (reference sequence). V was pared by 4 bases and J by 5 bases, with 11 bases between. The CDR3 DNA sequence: TGTGCCAGTAGTACGACAGTAGTATATGGCTACACCTTC. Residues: CASSTTVVYGYTF.

The CDR3 loop reads CASSTPGTARIQPQHF. The CDR3 DNA is TGTGCCAGCAGCACCCCCGGGACAGCGAGGATTCAGCCCCAGCATTTT. The chain recombines TRBV28 with TRBJ1-5; the match to TRBD1 covers 7 bases. There are 16 residues in the CDR3. The V and J ends lost 6 bases and 6 bases, in that order; junction bases with no gene match: 14. Per the germline V gene, CDR1 is MDHEN and CDR2 is SYDVKM. Combining the CDR3 with reference TRBV28 and TRBJ1-5 gives the whole variable domain DVKVTQSSRYLVKRTGEKVFLECVQDMDHENMFWYRQDPGLGLRLIYFSYDVKMKEKGDIPEGYSVSREKKERFSLILESASTNQTSMYLCASSTPGTARIQPQHFGDGTRLSIL.

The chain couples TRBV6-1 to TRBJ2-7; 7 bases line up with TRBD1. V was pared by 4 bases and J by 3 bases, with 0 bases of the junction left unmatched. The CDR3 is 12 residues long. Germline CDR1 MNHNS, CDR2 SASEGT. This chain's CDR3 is CASSGTGYEQYV. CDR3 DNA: TGTGCCAGCAGTGGGACAGGCTACGAGCAGTACGTC.

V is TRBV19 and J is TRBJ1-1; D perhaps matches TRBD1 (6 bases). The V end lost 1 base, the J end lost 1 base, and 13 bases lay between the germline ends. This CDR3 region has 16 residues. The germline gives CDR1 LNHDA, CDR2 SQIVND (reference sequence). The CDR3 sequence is CASSIVGTQANTEAFF. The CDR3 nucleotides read TGTGCCAGTAGTATAGTCGGGACACAGGCGAACACTGAAGCTTTCTTT. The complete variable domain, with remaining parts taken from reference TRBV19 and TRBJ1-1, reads DGGITQSPKYLFRKEGQNVTLSCEQNLNHDAMYWYRQDPGQGLRLIYYSQIVNDFQKGDIAEGYSVSREKKESFPLTVTSAQKNPTAFYLCASSIVGTQANTEAFFGQGTRLTVV.

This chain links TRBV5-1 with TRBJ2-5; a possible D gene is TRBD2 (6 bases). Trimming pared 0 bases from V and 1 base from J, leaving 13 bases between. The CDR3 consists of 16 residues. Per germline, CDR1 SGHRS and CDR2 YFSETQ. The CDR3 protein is CASSLGDVGGQETQYF. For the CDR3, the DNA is TGCGCCAGCAGCTTGGGTGATGTGGGGGGCCAAGAGACCCAGTACTTC.

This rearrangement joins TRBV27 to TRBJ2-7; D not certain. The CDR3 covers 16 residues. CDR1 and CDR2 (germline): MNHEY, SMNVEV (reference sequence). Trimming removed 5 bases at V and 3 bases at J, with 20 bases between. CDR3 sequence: CASSQTLRPGGYEQYF. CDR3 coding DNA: TGTGCCAGCAGTCAAACGCTCCGCCCCGGCGGCTACGAGCAGTACTTC.

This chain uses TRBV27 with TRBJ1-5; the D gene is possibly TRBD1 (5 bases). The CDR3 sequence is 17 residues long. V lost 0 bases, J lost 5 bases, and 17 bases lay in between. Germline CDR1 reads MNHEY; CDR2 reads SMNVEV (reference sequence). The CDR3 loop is CASSLSKEGRGYQPQHF. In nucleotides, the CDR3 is TGTGCCAGCAGTTTATCTAAGGAGGGGAGGGGATATCAGCCCCAGCATTTT.

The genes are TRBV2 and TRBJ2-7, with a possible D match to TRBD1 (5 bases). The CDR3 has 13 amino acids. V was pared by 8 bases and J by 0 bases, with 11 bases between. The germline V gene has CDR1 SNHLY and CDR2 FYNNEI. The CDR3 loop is CASGAVSSYEQYF. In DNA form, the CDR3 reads TGTGCCAGCGGGGCGGTTAGCTCCTACGAGCAGTACTTC.

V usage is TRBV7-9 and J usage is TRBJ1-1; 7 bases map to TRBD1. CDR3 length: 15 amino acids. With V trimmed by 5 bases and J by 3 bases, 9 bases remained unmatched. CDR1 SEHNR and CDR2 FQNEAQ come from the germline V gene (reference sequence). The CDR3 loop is CASSPRQGEDTEAFF. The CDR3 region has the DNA TGTGCCAGCAGCCCGCGACAGGGAGAGGACACTGAAGCTTTCTTT. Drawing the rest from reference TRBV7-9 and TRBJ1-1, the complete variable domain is DTGVSQNPRHKITKRGQNVTFRCDPISEHNRLYWYRQTLGQGPEFLTYFQNEAQLEKSRLLSDRFSAERPKGSFSTLEIQRTEQGDSAMYLCASSPRQGEDTEAFFGQGTRLTVV.

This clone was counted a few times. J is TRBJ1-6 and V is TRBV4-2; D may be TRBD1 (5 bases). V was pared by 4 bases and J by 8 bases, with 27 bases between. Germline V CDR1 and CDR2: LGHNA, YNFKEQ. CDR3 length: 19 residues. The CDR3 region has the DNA TGTGCCAGCAGCCCCTTGCCGACAGAAGGGTTCGTGACTGATTCACCCCTCCACTTT. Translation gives CASSPLPTEGFVTDSPLHF.

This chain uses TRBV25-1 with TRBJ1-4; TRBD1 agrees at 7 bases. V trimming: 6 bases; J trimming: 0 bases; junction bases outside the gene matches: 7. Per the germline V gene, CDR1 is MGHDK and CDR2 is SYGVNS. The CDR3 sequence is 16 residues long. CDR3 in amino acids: CASRGDSLATNEKLFF. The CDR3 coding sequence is TGTGCCAGCAGGGGGGACAGCCTTGCAACTAATGAAAAACTGTTTTTT.

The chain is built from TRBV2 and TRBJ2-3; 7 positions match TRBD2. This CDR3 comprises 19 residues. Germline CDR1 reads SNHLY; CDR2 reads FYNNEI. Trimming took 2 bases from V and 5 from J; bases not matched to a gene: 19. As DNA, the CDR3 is TGTGCCAGCAGTGAATCCCCTCTTGCTAGCGGAAATGCCGAAGATACGCAGTATTTT. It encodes CASSESPLASGNAEDTQYF.

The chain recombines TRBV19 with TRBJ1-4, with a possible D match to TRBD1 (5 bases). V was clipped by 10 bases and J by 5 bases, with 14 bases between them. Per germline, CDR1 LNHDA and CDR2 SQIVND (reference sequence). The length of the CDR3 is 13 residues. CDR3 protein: CATGGGRNEKLFF. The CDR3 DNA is TGTGCCACCGGCGGGGGAAGGAATGAAAAACTGTTTTTT. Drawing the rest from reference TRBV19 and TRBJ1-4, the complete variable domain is DGGITQSPKYLFRKEGQNVTLSCEQNLNHDAMYWYRQDPGQGLRLIYYSQIVNDFQKGDIAEGYSVSREKKESFPLTVTSAQKNPTAFYLCATGGGRNEKLFFGSGTQLSVL.

This chain's CDR3 is CASRGTVNNEQFF. The DNA for the CDR3 is TGTGCCAGCAGGGGGACAGTGAACAATGAGCAGTTCTTC. V usage is TRBV28 and J usage is TRBJ2-1, with TRBD1 matching 7 bases. The CDR3 consists of 13 residues. Trimming at V came to 6 bases and at J to 5 bases, leaving 4 bases not matched to a gene. The V gene's germline CDR1 is MDHEN and CDR2 SYDVKM.

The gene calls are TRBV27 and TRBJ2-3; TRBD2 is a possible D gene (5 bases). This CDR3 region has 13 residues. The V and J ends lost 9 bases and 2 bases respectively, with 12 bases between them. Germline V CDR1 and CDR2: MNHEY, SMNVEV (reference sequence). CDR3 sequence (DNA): TGTGCCAGTTCGAGCGGCGTCACAGATACGCAGTATTTT. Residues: CASSSGVTDTQYF.

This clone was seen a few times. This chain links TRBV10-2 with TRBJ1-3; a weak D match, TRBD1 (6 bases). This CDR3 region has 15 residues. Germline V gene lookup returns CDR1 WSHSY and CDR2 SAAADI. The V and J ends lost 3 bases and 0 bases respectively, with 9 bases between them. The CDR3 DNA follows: TGCGCCAGCAGTGAACAGGGCGCCTCTGGAAACACCATATATTTT. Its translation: CASSEQGASGNTIYF.

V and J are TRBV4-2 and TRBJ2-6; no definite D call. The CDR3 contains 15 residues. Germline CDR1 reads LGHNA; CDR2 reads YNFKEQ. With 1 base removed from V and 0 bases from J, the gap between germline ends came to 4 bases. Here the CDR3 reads CASSQAVSGANVLTF. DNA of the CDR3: TGTGCCAGCAGCCAAGCGGTCTCTGGGGCCAACGTCCTGACTTTC.

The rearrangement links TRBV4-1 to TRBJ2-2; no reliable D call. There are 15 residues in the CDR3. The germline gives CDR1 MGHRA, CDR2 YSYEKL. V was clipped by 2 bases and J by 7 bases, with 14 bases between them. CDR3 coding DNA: TGCGCCAGCAGCCAAAGCCCCTTCTCCGGCGGGGAGCTGTTTTTT. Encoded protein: CASSQSPFSGGELFF.

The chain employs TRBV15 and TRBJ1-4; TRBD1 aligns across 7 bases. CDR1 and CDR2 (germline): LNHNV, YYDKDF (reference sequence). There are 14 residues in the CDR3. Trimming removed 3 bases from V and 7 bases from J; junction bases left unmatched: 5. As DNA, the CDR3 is TGTGCCACCAGCAGTAGGGGGCTTGCTGAAAAACTGTTTTTT. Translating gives CATSSRGLAEKLFF.

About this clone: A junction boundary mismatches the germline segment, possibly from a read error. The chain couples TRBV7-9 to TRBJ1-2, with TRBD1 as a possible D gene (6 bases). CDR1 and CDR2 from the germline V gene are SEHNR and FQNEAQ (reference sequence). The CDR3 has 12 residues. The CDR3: CASSLSPTGHLF. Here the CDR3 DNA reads TGTGCCAGCAGCTTAAGCCCCACGGGACACCTCTTC.

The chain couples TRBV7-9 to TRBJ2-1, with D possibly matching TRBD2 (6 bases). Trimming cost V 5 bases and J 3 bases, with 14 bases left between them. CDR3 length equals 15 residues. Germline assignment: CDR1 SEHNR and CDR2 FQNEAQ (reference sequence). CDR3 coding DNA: TGTGCCAGCAGCGAACTAGCTAGGGTCTACAATGAGCAGTTCTTC. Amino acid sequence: CASSELARVYNEQFF.